The entry that follows covers one TCR beta chain sequence. The antigen remains undetermined. The record originates from a study of cytomegalovirus exposure and HLA in healthy donors. Whole-study results and caveats: Later on, an analysis found that several of the most significant clusters appeared to be linked to common viral pathogens, which included parvovirus B19.

The PCR ran on 60 Vbeta and 13 Jbeta primers. TCRdb keeps only in-frame clones here, not all; method: immunoSEQ multiplex PCR. This sample yields roughly 120,000 clones, of which 78% are seen a single time; 3% to 4% belongs to the top ten. The J segment lost 6 bases and the V segment lost 3 bases, leaving 9 bases of the junction unmatched. The CDR3 totals 17 residues. Germline loops: CDR1 LGHNA, CDR2 YSLEER. This TCR was sampled from a woman aged 25 to 39 in good health and CMV-seropositive. Sequencing was performed on PBMCs. The chain links TRBV4-3 to TRBJ2-3, with 13 bases matching TRBD2. The CDR3 nucleotides read TGCGCCAGCAGCCACCGACTAGCGGGGGGTCCTGGGGATACGCAGTATTTT. Its translation is CASSHRLAGGPGDTQYF.